A single sample is the source of the 15 T cell receptor beta chains below, sequenced in a study of T cells after yellow fever vaccination. TCRdb fed the 5' RACE reads into MiXCR, producing one record per CDR3 protein. The sample lists 250,000 or so distinct CDR3 sequences; 6.9% were seen once. This specimen was CD4+ T cells sorted from PBMCs, taken 15 days after the yellow fever booster vaccination. The receptors come from a man aged 30-40 years who received the YFV17D yellow fever vaccine.

The V and J genes are TRBV6-5 and TRBJ2-7, with TRBD1 matching over 7 bases. Trimming removed 4 bases from V and 8 bases from J; junction bases left unmatched: 14. The CDR3 length is 15 residues. Germline V gene data show CDR1 as MNHEY and CDR2 as SVGAGI. The CDR3 DNA reads as TGTGCCAGCAGTTCGGGACAGCAAACCGGTGTGCAGCAGTACTTC. This codes for CASSSGQQTGVQQYF.

This clonotype has a handful of counts. The V gene is TRBV18, the J gene TRBJ2-3, with D possibly TRBD2 on 5 matching bases. V lost 2 bases, J lost 9 bases, and 15 bases lay in between. The CDR3 extends over 14 amino acids. Germline V gene data show CDR1 as KGHSH and CDR2 as LQKENI. Written as DNA, the CDR3 is TGTGCCAGCTCACCAAGGCCTAGCAGCGCCACGCAGTATTTT. Residues: CASSPRPSSATQYF.

There are many counts of this clonotype. V usage is TRBV5-1 and J usage is TRBJ2-1, with a tentative D call TRBD2 (6 bases). The CDR3 length is 13 residues. The V end lost 1 base, the J end lost 8 bases, and 10 bases lay between the germline ends. CDR1 and CDR2 from the germline V gene are SGHRS and YFSETQ. CDR3 bases: TGCGCCAGCAGCTTGCGACTAGGAGATGAGCAGTTCTTC. Its protein is CASSLRLGDEQFF.

V is TRBV20-1 and J is TRBJ2-7, with 9 bases that match TRBD2. V dropped 1 base and J dropped 6; count of bases not matched to a gene: 10. CDR3 size: 15 residues. Germline V lookup: CDR1 DFQATT, CDR2 SNEGSKA (reference sequence). The CDR3 sequence is CSARVGTSSSPEQYF. The CDR3 DNA reads TGCAGTGCTAGAGTTGGGACTAGCTCCTCCCCCGAGCAGTACTTC.

In its sample, this clonotype was seen a few times. DNA of the CDR3: TGTGCCAGCAGTGAAATATTGACGGATCCCCCCTACGAGCAGTACTTC. Protein sequence: CASSEILTDPPYEQYF. The chain recombines TRBV2 with TRBJ2-7, with D hard to call. Deletions cut 2 bases from V and 2 bases from J, with 16 bases between. Germline V gene sequence: CDR1 SNHLY, CDR2 FYNNEI. The CDR3 sequence is 16 residues long.

On this clonotype: This could be a read error, since a much larger clone is one nucleotide away. The chain has TRBV27 and TRBJ2-7, with D unclear. The CDR3 spans 14 residues. V was trimmed by 5 bases and J by 3 bases, leaving 14 bases between them. CDR1 and CDR2 from the germline V gene are MNHEY and SMNVEV (reference sequence). The CDR3 DNA is TGTGCCAGCAGTCCTATCACACCCATCTACGAGCAGTACTTC. It translates to CASSPITPIYEQYF.

This clonotype has ten or more counts. The chain has TRBV27 and TRBJ2-4; 8 nucleotides align to TRBD2. The germline gives CDR1 MNHEY, CDR2 SMNVEV (reference sequence). V shed 5 bases, J shed 0 bases, and the junction held 6 bases outside the gene matches. This CDR3 has 16 residues. The CDR3 protein is CASSPGGVLAKNIQYF. The CDR3 nucleotides read TGTGCCAGCAGTCCGGGGGGGGTCCTAGCCAAAAACATTCAGTACTTC.

The chain carries TRBV7-2 and TRBJ1-2; TRBD1 matches 11 bases. Per the germline V gene, CDR1 is SGHTA and CDR2 is FQGNSA. The J segment lost 4 bases and the V segment lost 4 bases, leaving 11 bases of the junction unmatched. This CDR3 spans 17 amino acids. The CDR3 loop is CASSSSGTGGVSYGYTF. CDR3 coding DNA: TGTGCCAGCAGCTCTTCCGGGACAGGGGGAGTATCCTATGGCTACACCTTC. Supplemented by reference TRBV7-2 and TRBJ1-2, the full variable domain reads GAGVSQSPSNKVTEKGKDVELRCDPISGHTALYWYRQSLGQGLEFLIYFQGNSAPDKSGLPSDRFSAERTGGSVSTLTIQRTQQEDSAVYLCASSSSGTGGVSYGYTFGSGTRLTVV.

This clonotype was seen many times. The genes are TRBV7-2 and TRBJ2-7; D unresolved. Trimming stripped 3 bases from V and 3 bases from J, with 9 bases between. The germline V gene encodes CDR1 SGHTA and CDR2 FQGNSA. The CDR3 has 13 residues. The CDR3, as DNA: TGTGCCAGCAGCTTTCCGACAATCTACGAGCAGTACTTC. It translates to CASSFPTIYEQYF.

The chain recombines TRBV20-1 with TRBJ2-7, with TRBD2 matching over 10 bases. The CDR3 extends over 14 amino acids. CDR1 is DFQATT, CDR2 SNEGSKA, per germline (reference sequence). J lost 3 bases, V lost 4 bases, and 6 bases had no gene match. CDR3 nucleotide sequence: TGCAGTGCTAACTTCCGGACTAGCGGCTACGAGCAGTACTTC. Translated, it gives CSANFRTSGYEQYF.

This clonotype has a handful of counts. The chain employs TRBV20-1 and TRBJ2-1; 7 bases align to TRBD2. The CDR3 loop spans 15 amino acids. V trimming: 5 bases; J trimming: 3 bases; junction bases outside the gene matches: 10. Germline assignment: CDR1 DFQATT and CDR2 SNEGSKA (reference sequence). The CDR3 coding sequence is TGCAGTGCTGGCTTGGGGGGGAGGTACTACAATGAGCAGTTCTTC. Amino acid sequence: CSAGLGGRYYNEQFF.

In this sample, this clonotype turned up many times. The V gene is TRBV12-3 or TRBV12-4, the J gene TRBJ2-3; D gene unclear. Trimming left V 2 bases short and J 3 bases short, with 12 bases between. The CDR3 sequence is 15 residues long. Here the CDR3 reads CASSLSELLTDTQYF. CDR3 nucleotide sequence: TGTGCCAGCAGTTTAAGTGAGCTGCTTACAGATACGCAGTATTTT.

The chain employs TRBV5-5 and TRBJ2-7, with D perhaps matching TRBD1 (5 bases). V was trimmed by 4 bases and J by 5 bases, leaving 16 bases between them. CDR1 is SGHKS and CDR2 is YYEKEE in the germline V gene (reference sequence). CDR3 length: 14 amino acids. The CDR3 DNA sequence: TGTGCCAGCAGCCCGTGGCCCAGGGTTAACGAGCAGTACTTC. Translated: CASSPWPRVNEQYF.

The rearrangement uses TRBV5-8 and TRBJ2-1; D call uncertain. The ends were cut back, 1 base at V and 4 bases at J, with 6 bases in the middle. Germline lookup yields CDR1 SGHTS and CDR2 YDEGEE. CDR3 length: 13 residues. The CDR3 sequence is CASSLYLYNEQFF. CDR3 DNA: TGTGCCAGCAGCTTGTATCTTTACAATGAGCAGTTCTTC.

CDR3 sequence: CASSLRGEGNQPQHF. The CDR3 nucleotides read TGTGCCAGCAGTTTACGGGGGGAGGGCAATCAGCCCCAGCATTTT. The rearrangement links TRBV27 to TRBJ1-5; D possibly corresponds to TRBD1 (5 bases). Looked up from germline, CDR1 is MNHEY and CDR2 is SMNVEV (reference sequence). The CDR3 length is 15 residues. V lost 2 bases to trimming and J lost 2 bases, with 10 bases between them.